One and the same sample provided the 10 T cell receptor beta chains below, sequenced in a study of blood T cell repertoires in COVID-19. Assay: immunoSEQ multiplex PCR; the TCRdb copy retains only in-frame clones and omits some. The table records approximately 220,000 clones, 75% to 90% of them present only once. The sequencing sample was made of PBMCs or T cells enriched from blood (not recorded which). These receptors originate from a woman in her 40s with acute COVID-19.

To note about this clone: The same CDR3 can be traced to other DNA sequences in this sample. The chain uses TRBV5-1 and TRBJ1-2, with D perhaps matching TRBD1 (5 bases). This CDR3 spans 13 amino acids. CDR1 and CDR2 (germline): SGHRS, YFSETQ. The V gene lost 0 bases and the J gene lost 5 bases, with 8 bases spanning the gap. CDR3: CASSLGGGYGYTF. The CDR3 DNA reads TGCGCCAGCAGCTTGGGGGGCGGATATGGCTACACCTTC.

The chain combines TRBV9 with TRBJ1-2; D gene uncertain. With 3 bases removed from V and 5 bases from J, the gap between germline ends came to 8 bases. Germline V gene lookup returns CDR1 SGDLS and CDR2 YYNGEE. CDR3 size: 12 residues. The CDR3 reads CASSATAYGYTF. DNA for the CDR3: TGTGCCAGCAGCGCAACCGCGTATGGCTACACCTTC. The full variable domain, with the rest looked up from reference TRBV9 and TRBJ1-2, is DSGVTQTPKHLITATGQRVTLRCSPRSGDLSVYWYQQSLDQGLQFLIQYYNGEERAKGNILERFSAQQFPDLHSELNLSSLELGDSALYFCASSATAYGYTFGSGTRLTVV.

The chain uses TRBV18 and TRBJ2-5, with TRBD1 identical over 7 bases. CDR3 length: 15 amino acids. V lost 6 bases, J lost 0 bases, and 7 bases stayed unmatched. CDR1 KGHSH and CDR2 LQKENI come from the germline V gene. This chain's CDR3 is CASSKDRLYQETQYF. DNA for the CDR3: TGTGCCAGCTCTAAGGACAGGTTGTACCAAGAGACCCAGTACTTC.

The J gene is TRBJ2-5, the V gene TRBV5-8; 9 bases are a match to TRBD2. This CDR3 contains 17 residues. Germline V gene data show CDR1 as SGHTS and CDR2 as YDEGEE. V shed 1 base, J shed 1 base, and the junction held 8 bases outside the gene matches. The CDR3 reads CASSLRRGGSSQETQYF. Written as DNA, the CDR3 is TGTGCCAGCAGCTTGCGGCGGGGGGGCAGTTCCCAAGAGACCCAGTACTTC.

This clone was counted between two and nine times. The V and J genes are TRBV7-9 and TRBJ1-3; D is unresolved. The CDR3 length is 14 residues. Deletions cut 4 bases from V and 3 bases from J, with 10 bases between. The germline CDR1 and CDR2 sequences are SEHNR and FQNEAQ (reference sequence). The DNA for the CDR3 is TGTGCCAGCAGCTCGCCGGAGGGTGGAAACACCATATATTTT. Residues: CASSSPEGGNTIYF.

Details on this clone: The same CDR3 also results from other DNA sequences found in this sample. This rearrangement joins TRBV9 to TRBJ1-4; D is unclear. The CDR3 has 15 amino acids. Trimming pared 0 bases from V and 0 bases from J, leaving 6 bases between. CDR1 is SGDLS and CDR2 is YYNGEE in the germline V gene. This CDR3 is CASSVGGATNEKLFF. CDR3 sequence (DNA): TGTGCCAGCAGCGTAGGCGGGGCAACTAATGAAAAACTGTTTTTT.

The J gene is TRBJ2-1, the V gene TRBV2; TRBD2 aligns across 12 bases. CDR3 length: 17 residues. In germline, CDR1 is SNHLY, CDR2 FYNNEI. Trimming removed 5 bases from V and 8 bases from J; junction bases left unmatched: 13. CDR3 nucleotide sequence: TGTGCCAGCAGTATATCTAGCGGGGGGGCCTCTCGGGATGAGCAGTTCTTC. Protein sequence: CASSISSGGASRDEQFF. The whole variable domain, remainder taken from reference TRBV2 and TRBJ2-1, is EPEVTQTPSHQVTQMGQEVILRCVPISNHLYFYWYRQILGQKVEFLVSFYNNEISEKSEIFDDQFSVERPDGSNFTLKIRSTKLEDSAMYFCASSISSGGASRDEQFFGPGTRLTVL.

On this clone: Since a much larger clone is just one base distant, this may be a read error. Other DNA sequences in the sample encode the same CDR3. The rearrangement uses TRBV5-1 and TRBJ1-1; tentative D call: TRBD1 (5 bases). V was clipped by 0 bases and J by 3 bases, with 6 bases between them. Germline V gene data show CDR1 as SGHRS and CDR2 as YFSETQ. This CDR3 region has 13 residues. The CDR3: CASSLAGYTEAFF. The DNA for the CDR3 is TGCGCCAGCAGCTTGGCAGGGTACACTGAAGCTTTCTTT.

The V gene is TRBV12-3 or TRBV12-4, the J gene TRBJ2-5; TRBD1 matches 7 bases. Trimming at V came to 5 bases and at J to 4 bases, leaving 4 bases not matched to a gene. The CDR3 is 13 residues long. This CDR3 reads CASSQNRGETQYF. CDR3 bases: TGTGCCAGCAGTCAAAACAGGGGAGAGACCCAGTACTTC.

The gene calls are TRBV12-5 and TRBJ1-1; TRBD1 is a possible D gene (5 bases). This CDR3 has 13 residues. The germline V and J ends were trimmed by 11 bases and 0 bases, with 13 bases remaining between them. Germline CDR1 and CDR2: LGHNT and FRNRAP. The CDR3 loop is CAGNGGLNTEAFF. Here the CDR3 DNA reads TGTGCTGGAAACGGGGGACTGAACACTGAAGCTTTCTTT.